This TCR beta chain appears in the sequencing data of a study of response to subunit inactivated influenza vaccine. TCRdb processed the RT-PCR reads anew with MiXCR; each CDR3 protein has one entry. This table holds a few hundred thousand distinct CDR3 sequences, about 15% found once. This clonotype came up a few times. Looked up from germline, CDR1 is MNHEY and CDR2 is SMNVEV (reference sequence). This CDR3 has 13 amino acids. J lost 1 base, V lost 8 bases, and 5 bases had no gene match. The sequencing here drew on PBMCs from blood, taken roughly 12 days after vaccination. This TCR derives from a man between 45 and 60 years old who received an inactivated influenza vaccine. The chain is built from TRBV27 and TRBJ2-7; 7 positions match TRBD1. The CDR3 DNA sequence: TGTGCCAGCGGGGACAGACCTTCCTACGAGCAGTACTTC. Translating it yields CASGDRPSYEQYF.